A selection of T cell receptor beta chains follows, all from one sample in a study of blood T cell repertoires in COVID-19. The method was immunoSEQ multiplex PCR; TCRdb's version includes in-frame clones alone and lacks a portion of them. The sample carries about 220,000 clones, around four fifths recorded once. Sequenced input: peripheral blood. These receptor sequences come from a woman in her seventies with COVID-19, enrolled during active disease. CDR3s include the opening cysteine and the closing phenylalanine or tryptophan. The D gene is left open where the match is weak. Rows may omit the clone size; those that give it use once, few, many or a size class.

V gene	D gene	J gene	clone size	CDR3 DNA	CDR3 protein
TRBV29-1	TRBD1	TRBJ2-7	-	TGCAGCGTTGGCTGGGGGACAGACAGATACGAGCAGTACTTC	CSVGWGTDRYEQYF
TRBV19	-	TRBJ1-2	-	TGTGCCAGTACCCGCCCGACAGCTACCGATGGCTACACCTTC	CASTRPTATDGYTF
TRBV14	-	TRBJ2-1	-	TGTGCCAGCAGCCTCCGGCAAGCGGTGTTTTCCTCCTACAATGAGCAGTTCTTC	CASSLRQAVFSSYNEQFF
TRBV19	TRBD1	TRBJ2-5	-	TGTGCCAGTAGTCCCCGGGACAGGTTGTACGAGACCCAGTACTTC	CASSPRDRLYETQYF
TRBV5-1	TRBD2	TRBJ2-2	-	TGCGCCAGCAGCTCCTGGACTAGCGGGGAGCTGTTTTTT	CASSSWTSGELFF
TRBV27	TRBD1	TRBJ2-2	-	TGTGCCAGCAGTTTATCCCCCAAGGGGGCAGGGTTCCTTTACACCGGGGAGCTGTTTTTT	CASSLSPKGAGFLYTGELFF
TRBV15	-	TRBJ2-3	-	TGTGCCACCAGCAGAGATCCGGGGGAGTGGGATACGCAGTATTTT	CATSRDPGEWDTQYF
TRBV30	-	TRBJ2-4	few	TGTGCCTGGAGCCTAGGCCCACAGAGGGACATTCAGTACTTC	CAWSLGPQRDIQYF
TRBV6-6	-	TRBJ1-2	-	TGTGCCAGCAGTTATAGCGGGGGCTCTAACTATGGCTACACCTTC	CASSYSGGSNYGYTF
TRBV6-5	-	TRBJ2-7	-	TGTGCCAGCAATCAGGGGTACGAGCAGTACTTC	CASNQGYEQYF
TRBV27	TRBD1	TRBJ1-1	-	TGTGCCAGCAGTGCATCCCTAGGTACAGGGGGCGCCTTGAACACTGAAGCTTTCTTT	CASSASLGTGGALNTEAFF
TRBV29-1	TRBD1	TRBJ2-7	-	TGCAGCGTTACACCCGGGACAGGGACCTACGAGCAGTACTTC	CSVTPGTGTYEQYF
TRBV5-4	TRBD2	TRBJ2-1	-	TGTGCCAGCATGCCAGGACTAGCGGGAAGTTACTCCTACAATGAGCAGTTCTTC	CASMPGLAGSYSYNEQFF
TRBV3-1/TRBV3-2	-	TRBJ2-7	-	TGTGCCAGCAGCCAAGATTCGAGGGCCGGGAACTACGAGCAGTACTTC	CASSQDSRAGNYEQYF
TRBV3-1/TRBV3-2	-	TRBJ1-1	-	TGTGCCAGCAGCCAAGATCTCGACAGCCGCTGGGCTTTCTTT	CASSQDLDSRWAFF
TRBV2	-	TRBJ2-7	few	TGTGCCAGCAGCGTTACCTACGAGCAGTACTTC	CASSVTYEQYF
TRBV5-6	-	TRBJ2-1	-	TGTGCCAGCAGCTACCAAGGGGGAGTAGTATACAATGAGCAGTTCTTC	CASSYQGGVVYNEQFF
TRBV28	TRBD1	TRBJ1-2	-	TGTGCCAGCAGCGCCGGGACAGGGGTGTTTCAGTATGGCTACACCTTC	CASSAGTGVFQYGYTF
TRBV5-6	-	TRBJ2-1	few	TGTGCCAGCAGCCTGGGGGACACCTATCCGTTCTTC	CASSLGDTYPFF
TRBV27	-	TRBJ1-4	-	TGTGCCAGCACCCTGTCAGGGCGGCTGGGCGAAAAACTGTTTTTT	CASTLSGRLGEKLFF
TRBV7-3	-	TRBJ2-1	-	TGTGCCAGCAGCCTCGACAGGTATGGAGAGCAGTTCTTC	CASSLDRYGEQFF
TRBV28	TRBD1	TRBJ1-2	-	TGTGCCAGCAGTTTAACAGGGGGAGTCTATGGCTACACCTTC	CASSLTGGVYGYTF
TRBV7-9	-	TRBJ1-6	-	TGTGCCAGCAGCGAGGGTCGATCACCCCTCCACTTT	CASSEGRSPLHF
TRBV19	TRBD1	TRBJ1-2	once	TGTGCCAGTAGTTCTCGACAGGGGGACCTCTATGGCTACACCTTC	CASSSRQGDLYGYTF
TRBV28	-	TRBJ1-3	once	TGTGCCAGCAGTCCCGGGAGGTTCTCTGGAAACACCATATATTTT	CASSPGRFSGNTIYF
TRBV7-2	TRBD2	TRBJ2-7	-	TGTGCCAGCAGCTCCTTAGCGGGAGGGCCGGATGAGCAGTACTTC	CASSSLAGGPDEQYF
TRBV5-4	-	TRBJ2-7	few	TGTGCCAGCAGCGACCGATCAGGCGCCAGCTCCTACGAGCAGTACTTC	CASSDRSGASSYEQYF
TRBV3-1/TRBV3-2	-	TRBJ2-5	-	TGTGCCAGCGGTCTATGGGGAGGAGAGACCCAGTACTTC	CASGLWGGETQYF
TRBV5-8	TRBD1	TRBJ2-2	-	TGTGCCAGCAGTTTCCGGACAGGACGAACCGGGGAGCTGTTTTTT	CASSFRTGRTGELFF
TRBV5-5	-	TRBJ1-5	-	TGTGCCAGCAGCTTAAGGGGTTTCAATCAGCCCCAGCATTTT	CASSLRGFNQPQHF
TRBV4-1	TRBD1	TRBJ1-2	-	TGCGCCAGCAGCCAAGATCCTACAGGGGCGATTCAATATGGCTACACCTTC	CASSQDPTGAIQYGYTF
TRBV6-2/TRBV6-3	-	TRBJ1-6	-	TGTGCCAGCAGCCAAAACAATCCCGTGAATTCACCCCTCCACTTT	CASSQNNPVNSPLHF
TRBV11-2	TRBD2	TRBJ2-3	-	TGTGCCAGCAGCCCTCTCCGGGCGGGGAGGGCAGATACGCAGTATTTT	CASSPLRAGRADTQYF
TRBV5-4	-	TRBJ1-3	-	TGTGCCAGCAGCTTGGGAGGGGGGGCTAAACGAAGAAACACCATATATTTT	CASSLGGGAKRRNTIYF
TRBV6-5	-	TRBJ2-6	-	TGTGGTTCGGTATTTGGGGCCAACGTCCTGACTTTC	CGSVFGANVLTF
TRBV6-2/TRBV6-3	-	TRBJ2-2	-	TGTGCCAGCAGTTATAGCGGAGGCACCGGGGAGCTGTTTTTT	CASSYSGGTGELFF
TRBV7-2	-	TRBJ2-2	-	TGTGCCAGCAGCTTATCGTTCCGGGAGCTGTTTTTT	CASSLSFRELFF
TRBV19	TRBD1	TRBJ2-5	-	TGTGCCAGTAGTCCCGGGGACAGGTGGGGGGAGACCCAGTACTTC	CASSPGDRWGETQYF
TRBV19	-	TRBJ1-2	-	TGTGCCAGTAGCAGTCAAACAACAGGGAACTATGGCTACACCTTC	CASSSQTTGNYGYTF
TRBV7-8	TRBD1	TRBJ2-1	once	TGTGCCAGCAGCTTCGACAGGGCTGGGGAGCAGTTCTTC	CASSFDRAGEQFF
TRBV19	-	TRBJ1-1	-	TGTGCCAGTAGTACCGGCGGGGCGAACACTGAAGCTTTCTTT	CASSTGGANTEAFF
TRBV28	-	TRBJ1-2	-	TGTGCCAGCAATCAAGGGGGTCTCGGCTACACCTTC	CASNQGGLGYTF
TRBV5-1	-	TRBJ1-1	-	TGCGCCAGCGGTCCGGGAGGGCAAAGATACACTGAAGCTTTCTTT	CASGPGGQRYTEAFF
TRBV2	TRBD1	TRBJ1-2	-	TGTGCCAGCAGGGACAGGGAAGGTAGTTATGGCTACACCTTC	CASRDREGSYGYTF